These 5 T cell receptor beta chains came from one sample sequenced in a study of long-term antiretroviral therapy in people with HIV. At the survey level, the v3.0 immunoSEQ assay was run. TCRdb's table, derived via immunoSEQ multiplex PCR, lists solely in-frame clones and lacks some. The sample includes fewer than 30,000 clones, roughly 83% of them seen just once. Material: unsorted PBMCs, obtained nearly 2.9 years after starting antiretroviral therapy. The origin of the receptors is a young man with HIV.

This chain links TRBV28 with TRBJ2-1, with 11 bases identical to TRBD2. The germline gives CDR1 MDHEN, CDR2 SYDVKM. The CDR3 spans 15 residues. After removal of 1 base from V and 7 bases from J, the junction contained 3 bases not matched to a gene. This chain's CDR3 is CASSLYGTSGNEQFF. The CDR3 DNA follows: TGTGCCAGCAGTTTATACGGGACTAGCGGAAATGAGCAGTTCTTC.

The J gene is TRBJ1-5, the V gene TRBV7-8; 9 nucleotides line up with TRBD1. CDR3 size: 15 residues. With V trimmed by 2 bases and J by 4 bases, 3 bases remained unmatched. Germline V gives CDR1 SGHVS, CDR2 FQNEAQ. CDR3 amino acids: CASSLTGGTNQPQHF. As DNA, the CDR3 is TGTGCCAGCAGCTTAACAGGGGGCACGAATCAGCCCCAGCATTTT.

The gene calls are TRBV7-9 and TRBJ2-5, with 9 nucleotides matching TRBD2. V gave up 0 bases and J gave up 1 base; unmatched junction bases: 9. The germline gives CDR1 SEHNR, CDR2 FQNEAQ (reference sequence). CDR3 length: 18 residues. This chain's CDR3 is CASSLALVTSGIQETQYF. The CDR3 nucleotides are TGTGCCAGCAGCTTAGCGCTTGTGACTAGCGGAATCCAAGAGACCCAGTACTTC.

The chain is built from TRBV7-9 and TRBJ2-1; D is undetermined. V gave up 2 bases and J gave up 2 bases, with 7 bases separating them. CDR1 is SEHNR and CDR2 is FQNEAQ in the germline V gene (reference sequence). The CDR3 covers 14 residues. DNA of the CDR3: TGTGCCAGCAGCTTAATACAGACCTACAATGAGCAGTTCTTC. It codes for CASSLIQTYNEQFF.

The gene calls are TRBV28 and TRBJ2-7; 8 nucleotides agree with TRBD1. This CDR3 is built from 15 residues. Germline V gives CDR1 MDHEN, CDR2 SYDVKM. The V and J ends lost 10 bases and 2 bases, in that order; junction bases with no gene match: 13. The CDR3 reads CATGQGGFATYEQYF. The CDR3, as DNA: TGTGCCACAGGACAGGGCGGTTTTGCGACCTACGAGCAGTACTTC. Combining the CDR3 with reference TRBV28 and TRBJ2-7 gives the whole variable domain DVKVTQSSRYLVKRTGEKVFLECVQDMDHENMFWYRQDPGLGLRLIYFSYDVKMKEKGDIPEGYSVSREKKERFSLILESASTNQTSMYLCATGQGGFATYEQYFGPGTRLTVT.